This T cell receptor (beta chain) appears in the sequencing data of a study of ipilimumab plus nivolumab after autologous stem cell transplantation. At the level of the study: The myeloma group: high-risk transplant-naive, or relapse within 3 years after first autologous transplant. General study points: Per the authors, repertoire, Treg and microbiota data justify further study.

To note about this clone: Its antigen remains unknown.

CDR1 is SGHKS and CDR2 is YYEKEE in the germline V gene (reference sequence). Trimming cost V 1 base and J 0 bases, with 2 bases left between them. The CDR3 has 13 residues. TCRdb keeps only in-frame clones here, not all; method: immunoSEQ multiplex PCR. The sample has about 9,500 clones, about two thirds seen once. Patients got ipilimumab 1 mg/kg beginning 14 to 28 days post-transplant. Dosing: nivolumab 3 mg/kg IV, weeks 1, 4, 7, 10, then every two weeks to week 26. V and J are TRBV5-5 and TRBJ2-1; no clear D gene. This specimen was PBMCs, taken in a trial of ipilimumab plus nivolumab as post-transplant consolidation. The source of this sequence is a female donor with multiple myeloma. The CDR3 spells CASSLYSYNEQFF. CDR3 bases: TGTGCCAGCAGCTTGTACTCCTACAATGAGCAGTTCTTC.